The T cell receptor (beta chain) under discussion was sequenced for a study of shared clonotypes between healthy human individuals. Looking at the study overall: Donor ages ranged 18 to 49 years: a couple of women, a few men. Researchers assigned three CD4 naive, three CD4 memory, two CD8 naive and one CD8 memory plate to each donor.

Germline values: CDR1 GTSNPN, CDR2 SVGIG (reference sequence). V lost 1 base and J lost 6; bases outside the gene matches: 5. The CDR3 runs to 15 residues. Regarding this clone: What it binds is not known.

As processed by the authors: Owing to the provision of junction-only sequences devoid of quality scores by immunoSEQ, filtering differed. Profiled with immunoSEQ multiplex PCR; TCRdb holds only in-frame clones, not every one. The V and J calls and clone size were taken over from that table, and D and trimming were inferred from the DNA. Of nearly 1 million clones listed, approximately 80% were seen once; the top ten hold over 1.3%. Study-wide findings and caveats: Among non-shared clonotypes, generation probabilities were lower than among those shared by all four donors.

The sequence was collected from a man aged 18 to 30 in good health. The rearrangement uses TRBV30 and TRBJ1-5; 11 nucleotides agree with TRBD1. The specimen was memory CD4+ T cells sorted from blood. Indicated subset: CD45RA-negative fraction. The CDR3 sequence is CAWSGGQGAGQPQHF. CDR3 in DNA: TGTGCCTGGAGTGGCGGACAGGGGGCAGGTCAGCCCCAGCATTTT.